This TCR beta chain was identified during a study of cytomegalovirus exposure and HLA in healthy donors. The study, taken as a whole, reports: Some public TCRs appeared in many individuals, while most sequences were rare. There were a few CMV-associated chains whose specificity for CMV antigens was confirmed in vitro.

Deletions cut 5 bases from V and 3 bases from J, with 11 bases between. This CDR3 is 13 amino acids long. Germline V CDR1 and CDR2: MNHEY, SMNVEV (reference sequence). Vbeta (60) and Jbeta (13) primers were used in the PCR. The method was immunoSEQ multiplex PCR; TCRdb's version includes in-frame clones alone and lacks a portion of them. The data contain roughly 190,000 clones, approximately 83% of them seen just once; the ten biggest clones take up approximately 10%. The donors (healthy individuals) were bone marrow donors. Turning to this clone: Its antigen is currently unknown.

The sequencing input was PBMCs. This chain links TRBV27 with TRBJ2-7, with D unresolved. The TCR comes from a woman aged 50 to 65 in good health and CMV-seropositive. CDR3 region: CASSPLASYEQYF. CDR3 bases: TGTGCCAGCAGTCCCCTCGCGAGCTACGAGCAGTACTTC.